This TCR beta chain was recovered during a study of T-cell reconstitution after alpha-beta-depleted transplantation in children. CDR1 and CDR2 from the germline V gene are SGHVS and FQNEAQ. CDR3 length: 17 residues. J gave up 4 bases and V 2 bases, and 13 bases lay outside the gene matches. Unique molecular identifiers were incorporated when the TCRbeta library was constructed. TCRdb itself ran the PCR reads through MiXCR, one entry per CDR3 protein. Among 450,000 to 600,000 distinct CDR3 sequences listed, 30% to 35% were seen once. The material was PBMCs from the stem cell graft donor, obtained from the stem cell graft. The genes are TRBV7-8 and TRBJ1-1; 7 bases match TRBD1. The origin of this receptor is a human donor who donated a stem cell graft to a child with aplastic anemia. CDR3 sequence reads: CASSLRPNRGSGTEAFF. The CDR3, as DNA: TGTGCCAGCAGCTTAAGGCCGAACAGGGGTTCGGGCACTGAAGCTTTCTTT.